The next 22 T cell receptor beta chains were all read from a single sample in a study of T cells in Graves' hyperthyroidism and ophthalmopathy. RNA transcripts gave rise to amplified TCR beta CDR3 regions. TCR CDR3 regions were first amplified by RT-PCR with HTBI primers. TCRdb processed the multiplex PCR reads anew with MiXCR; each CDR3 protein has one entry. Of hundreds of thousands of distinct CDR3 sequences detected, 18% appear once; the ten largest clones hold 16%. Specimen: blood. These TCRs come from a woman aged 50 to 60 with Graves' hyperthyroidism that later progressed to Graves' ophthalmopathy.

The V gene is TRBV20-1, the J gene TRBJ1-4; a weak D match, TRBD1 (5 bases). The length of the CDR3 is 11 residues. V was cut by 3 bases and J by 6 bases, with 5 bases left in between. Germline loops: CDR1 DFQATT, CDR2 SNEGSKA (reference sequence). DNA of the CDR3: TGCAGTGCTAGGGGGGATGAAAAACTGTTTTTT. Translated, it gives CSARGDEKLFF.

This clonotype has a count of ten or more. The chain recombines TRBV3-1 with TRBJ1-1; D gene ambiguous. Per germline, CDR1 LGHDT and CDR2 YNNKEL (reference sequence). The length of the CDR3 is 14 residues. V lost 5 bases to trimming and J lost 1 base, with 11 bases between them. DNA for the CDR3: TGTGCCAGCAGCTTCCGGACGGCGAACACTGAAGCTTTCTTT. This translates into CASSFRTANTEAFF.

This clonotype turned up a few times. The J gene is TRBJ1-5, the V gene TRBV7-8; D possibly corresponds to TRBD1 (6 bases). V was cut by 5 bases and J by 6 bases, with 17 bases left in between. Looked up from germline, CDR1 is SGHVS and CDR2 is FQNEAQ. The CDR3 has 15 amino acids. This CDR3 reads CASSRLQGYGQPQHF. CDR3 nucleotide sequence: TGTGCCAGCAGCCGTCTACAGGGATACGGTCAGCCCCAGCATTTT.

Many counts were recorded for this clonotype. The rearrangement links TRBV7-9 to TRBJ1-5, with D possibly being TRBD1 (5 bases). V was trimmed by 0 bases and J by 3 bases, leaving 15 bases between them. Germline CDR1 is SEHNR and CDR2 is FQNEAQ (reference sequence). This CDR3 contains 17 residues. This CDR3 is CASSLAQSGAYNQPQHF. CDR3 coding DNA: TGTGCCAGCAGCTTAGCGCAATCCGGGGCCTACAATCAGCCCCAGCATTTT.

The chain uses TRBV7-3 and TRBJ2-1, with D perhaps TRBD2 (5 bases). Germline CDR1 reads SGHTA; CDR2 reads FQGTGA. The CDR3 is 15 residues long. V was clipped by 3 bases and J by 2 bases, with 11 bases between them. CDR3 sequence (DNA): TGTGCCAGCAGCTTTTCCAGCGGTGCCTACAATGAGCAGTTCTTC. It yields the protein CASSFSSGAYNEQFF.

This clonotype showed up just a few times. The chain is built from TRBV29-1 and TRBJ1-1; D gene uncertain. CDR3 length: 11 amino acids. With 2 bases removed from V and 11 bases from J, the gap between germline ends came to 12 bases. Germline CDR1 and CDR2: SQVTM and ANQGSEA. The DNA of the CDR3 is TGCAGCGTTGAAACAAACGGGAGGGCTTTCTTT. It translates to CSVETNGRAFF. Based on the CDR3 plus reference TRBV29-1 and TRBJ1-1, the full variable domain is SAVISQKPSRDICQRGTSLTIQCQVDSQVTMMFWYRQQPGQSLTLIATANQGSEATYESGFVIDKFPISRPNLTFSTLTVSNMSPEDSSIYLCSVETNGRAFFGQGTRLTVV.

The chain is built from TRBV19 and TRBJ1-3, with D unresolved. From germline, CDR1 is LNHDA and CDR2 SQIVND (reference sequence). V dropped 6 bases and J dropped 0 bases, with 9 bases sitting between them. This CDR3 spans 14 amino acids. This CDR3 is CASRKGASGNTIYF. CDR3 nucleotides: TGTGCCAGTAGGAAAGGCGCCTCTGGAAACACCATATATTTT.

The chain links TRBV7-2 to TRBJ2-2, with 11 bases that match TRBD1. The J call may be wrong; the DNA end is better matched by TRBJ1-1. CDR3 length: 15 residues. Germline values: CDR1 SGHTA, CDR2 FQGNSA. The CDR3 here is CASSSPGTGGGGAFF. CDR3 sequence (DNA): TGTGCCAGCAGCTCCCCCGGGACAGGGGGGGGGGGAGCTTTCTTT.

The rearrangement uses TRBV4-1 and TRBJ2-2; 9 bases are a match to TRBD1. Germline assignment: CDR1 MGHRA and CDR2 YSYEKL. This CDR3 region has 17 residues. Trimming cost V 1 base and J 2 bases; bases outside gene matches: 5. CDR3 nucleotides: TGCGCCAGCAGCCAAGCCGGGACAGGGCCTAACACCGGGGAGCTGTTTTTT. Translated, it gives CASSQAGTGPNTGELFF.

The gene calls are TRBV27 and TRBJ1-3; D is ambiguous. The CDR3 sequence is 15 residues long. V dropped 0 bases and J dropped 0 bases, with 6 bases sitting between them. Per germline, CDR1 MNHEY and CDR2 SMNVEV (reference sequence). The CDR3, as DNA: TGTGCCAGCAGTTTATCCCCCAGCTCTGGAAACACCATATATTTT. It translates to CASSLSPSSGNTIYF.

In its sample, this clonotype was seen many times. The CDR3 region is CASIYGTGVYEQYF. Written as DNA, the CDR3 is TGTGCCAGCATTTATGGGACAGGGGTGTACGAGCAGTACTTC. V is TRBV2 and J is TRBJ2-7; 10 bases match TRBD1. CDR1 is SNHLY, CDR2 FYNNEI, per germline. This CDR3 has 14 residues. J was trimmed by 4 bases and V by 7 bases; bases with no gene match: 7.

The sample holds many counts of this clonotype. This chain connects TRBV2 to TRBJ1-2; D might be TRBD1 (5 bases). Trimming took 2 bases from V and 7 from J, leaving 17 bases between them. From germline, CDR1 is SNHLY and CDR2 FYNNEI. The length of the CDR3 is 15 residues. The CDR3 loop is CASSERVWQGLGYTF. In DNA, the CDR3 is TGTGCCAGCAGTGAACGGGTGTGGCAGGGTCTTGGCTACACCTTC.

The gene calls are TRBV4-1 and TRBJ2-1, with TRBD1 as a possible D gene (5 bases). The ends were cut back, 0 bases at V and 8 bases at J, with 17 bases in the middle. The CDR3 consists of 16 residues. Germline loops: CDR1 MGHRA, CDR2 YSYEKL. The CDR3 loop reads CASSQDIISQVDEQFF. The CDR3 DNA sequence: TGCGCCAGCAGCCAAGATATTATTTCACAGGTCGATGAGCAGTTCTTC.

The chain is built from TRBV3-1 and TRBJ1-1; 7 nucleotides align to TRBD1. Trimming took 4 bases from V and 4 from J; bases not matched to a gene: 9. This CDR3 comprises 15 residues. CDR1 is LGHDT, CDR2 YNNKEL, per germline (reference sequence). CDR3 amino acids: CASSLETGFGTEAFF. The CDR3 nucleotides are TGTGCCAGCAGCCTAGAGACAGGGTTTGGCACTGAAGCTTTCTTT.

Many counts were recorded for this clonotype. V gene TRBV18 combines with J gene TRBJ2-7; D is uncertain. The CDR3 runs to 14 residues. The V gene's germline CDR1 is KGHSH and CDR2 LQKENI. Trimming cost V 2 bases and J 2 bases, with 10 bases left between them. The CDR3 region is CASSPWSAPYEQYF. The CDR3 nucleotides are TGTGCCAGCTCACCATGGTCAGCTCCCTACGAGCAGTACTTC.

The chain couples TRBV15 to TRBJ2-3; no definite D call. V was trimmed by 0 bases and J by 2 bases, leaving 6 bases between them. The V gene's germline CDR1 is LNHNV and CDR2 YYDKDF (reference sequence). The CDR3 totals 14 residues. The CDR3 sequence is CATSREGSTDTQYF. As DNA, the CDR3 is TGTGCCACCAGCAGAGAAGGCTCCACAGATACGCAGTATTTT.

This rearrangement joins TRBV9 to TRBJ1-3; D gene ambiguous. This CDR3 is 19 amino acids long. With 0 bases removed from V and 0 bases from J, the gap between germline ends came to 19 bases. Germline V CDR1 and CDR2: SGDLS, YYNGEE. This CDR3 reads CASSVDLRMGQHSGNTIYF. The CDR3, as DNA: TGTGCCAGCAGCGTAGACCTACGAATGGGCCAGCACTCTGGAAACACCATATATTTT.

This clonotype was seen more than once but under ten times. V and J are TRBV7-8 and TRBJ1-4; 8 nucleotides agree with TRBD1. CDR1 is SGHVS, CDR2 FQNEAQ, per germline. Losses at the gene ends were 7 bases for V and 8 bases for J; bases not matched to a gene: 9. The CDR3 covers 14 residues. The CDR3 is CASTHMTGDEKLFF. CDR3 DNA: TGTGCCAGCACCCACATGACAGGGGACGAAAAACTGTTTTTT.

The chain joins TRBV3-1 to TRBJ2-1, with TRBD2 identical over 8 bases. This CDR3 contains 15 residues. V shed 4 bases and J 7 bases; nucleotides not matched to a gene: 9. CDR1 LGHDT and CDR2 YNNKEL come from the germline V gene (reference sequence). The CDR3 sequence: CASSPLRGGGNEQFF. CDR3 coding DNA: TGTGCCAGCAGCCCCCTCCGGGGGGGCGGTAATGAGCAGTTCTTC.

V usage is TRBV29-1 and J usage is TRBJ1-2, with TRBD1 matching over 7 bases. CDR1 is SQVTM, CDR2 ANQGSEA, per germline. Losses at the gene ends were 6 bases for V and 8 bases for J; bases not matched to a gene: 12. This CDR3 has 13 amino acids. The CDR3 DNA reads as TGCAGCGTCTCTCTAACAGGGGAGCAGGGCTACACCTTC. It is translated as CSVSLTGEQGYTF.

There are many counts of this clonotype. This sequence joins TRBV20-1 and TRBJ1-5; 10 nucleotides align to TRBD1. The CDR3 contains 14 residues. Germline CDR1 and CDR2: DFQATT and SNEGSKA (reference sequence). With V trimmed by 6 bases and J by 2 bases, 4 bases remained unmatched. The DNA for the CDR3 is TGCAGTGCCACCGGGACAGGGGGCAATCAGCCCCAGCATTTT. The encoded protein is CSATGTGGNQPQHF.

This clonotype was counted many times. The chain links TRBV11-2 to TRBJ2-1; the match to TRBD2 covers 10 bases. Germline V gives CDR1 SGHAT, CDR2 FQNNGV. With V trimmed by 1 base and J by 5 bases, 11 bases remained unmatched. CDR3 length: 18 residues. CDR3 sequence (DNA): TGTGCCAGCAGCTTAGCATACGACGGGACTAGCGATAACAATGAGCAGTTCTTC. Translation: CASSLAYDGTSDNNEQFF.